These T cell receptor beta chains were read from a single sample in a study of identical twins. Via MiXCR, TCRdb re-called the 5' RACE reads, giving one row per CDR3 protein. Of 700,000 to 950,000 distinct CDR3 sequences in the sample, more than 9% were seen once. These data also formed part of another study, on yellow fever vaccine responses in identical twins.

Sequences were obtained from PBMCs. These receptors came from a young woman in good health. CDR3s include the opening cysteine and the closing phenylalanine or tryptophan. The D gene is left open where the match is weak. The size of a clone is reported for some rows only, either as once, few or many, or as a class for expanded clones.

TRBD2	-	TRBJ2-3	TRBV20-1	TGCAGTGCTAGTGTCGCGGGGGTGGATACGCAGTATTTT	CSASVAGVDTQYF
-	-	TRBJ1-1	TRBV10-3	TGTGCCATCAGTGAGTCGGAGATAACTGAAGCTTTCTTT	CAISESEITEAFF
-	many	TRBJ1-1	TRBV12-3/TRBV12-4	TGTGCCAGCACCGAGCCCCAACAGAACACTGAAGCTTTCTTT	CASTEPQQNTEAFF
TRBD2	few	TRBJ2-1	TRBV9	TGTGCCAGCAGCGTAGCCATGACTAGCGTGGATGAGCAGTTCTTC	CASSVAMTSVDEQFF
-	-	TRBJ2-2	TRBV4-1	TGCGCCAGCGAAAACATGCGGCAGGGTGGCGGGGAGCTGTTTTTT	CASENMRQGGGELFF
TRBD2	few	TRBJ2-3	TRBV29-1	TGCAGCGTTGAAGATCCGCTAGCGGGGAGCACAGATACGCAGTATTTT	CSVEDPLAGSTDTQYF
-	few	TRBJ2-4	TRBV4-1	TGCGCCAGCAGCCAAGAAGGGCTCGTAGCCAAAAACATTCAGTACTTC	CASSQEGLVAKNIQYF
-	many	TRBJ1-1	TRBV5-1	TGCGCCAGCAGCTTGGTTTTTGGGACAACTCGGAACACTGAAGCTTTCTTT	CASSLVFGTTRNTEAFF
-	few	TRBJ1-2	TRBV4-1	TGCGCCAGCAGCCCCTACTATTCGGGGTCGAACTATGGCTACACCTTC	CASSPYYSGSNYGYTF
-	-	TRBJ1-5	TRBV20-1	TGCAGTGCTAGAGATCGGCGGGGGAGCAATCAGCCCCAGCATTTT	CSARDRRGSNQPQHF
-	few	TRBJ2-4	TRBV6-1	TGTGCCAGCAGCCTAAGCCTTTCCGCTCCCAAAAACATTCAGTACTTC	CASSLSLSAPKNIQYF
-	few	TRBJ2-5	TRBV24-1	TGTGCCACCAGTGATTCGGGAGCCGGGGAGACCCAGTACTTC	CATSDSGAGETQYF
-	-	TRBJ2-1	TRBV9	TGTGCCAGCAGCGTAGGGATCAACCCCTACAATGAGCAGTTCTTC	CASSVGINPYNEQFF
-	few	TRBJ2-1	TRBV29-1	TGCAGCGTTGTTCTGGGACTGGGCACTGAGCAGTTCTTC	CSVVLGLGTEQFF
TRBD2	few	TRBJ2-1	TRBV5-1	TGCGCCAGCGATCTTCGGGGGGTTTCGAATGAGCAGTTCTTC	CASDLRGVSNEQFF
-	-	TRBJ2-5	TRBV6-5	TGTGCCAGCAGTTACGCCGGGGGCACTCAAGAGACCCAGTACTTC	CASSYAGGTQETQYF
-	-	TRBJ2-4	TRBV5-1	TGCGCCAGCAGCCTGGACCAAGCCAAAAACATTCAGTACTTC	CASSLDQAKNIQYF
TRBD2	few	TRBJ2-3	TRBV4-1	TGCGCCAGCAGCCAAGCCAGGGGCGGACTAGCATCAGACACAGATACGCAGTATTTT	CASSQARGGLASDTDTQYF
-	few	TRBJ1-6	TRBV2	TGTGCCAGCAGTGATCCGGGACGGTTTAATTCACCCCTCCACTTT	CASSDPGRFNSPLHF
-	-	TRBJ2-7	TRBV7-2	TGTGCCAGCAGCTCAGCTAGCTCCAGCCCCTACGAGCAGTACTTC	CASSSASSSPYEQYF
-	few	TRBJ1-5	TRBV12-3/TRBV12-4	TGTGCCAGCAGTGTACGGGATCAGCCCCAGCATTTT	CASSVRDQPQHF
TRBD1	few	TRBJ2-1	TRBV20-1	TGCAGTGCTACCCCCAGGGGGCAGCAAACCTACAATGAGCAGTTCTTC	CSATPRGQQTYNEQFF
-	-	TRBJ2-1	TRBV3-1	TGTGCCAGCAGCCTTCGATTAGCAGACAATGAGCTGTTCTTC	CASSLRLADNELFF
TRBD1	-	TRBJ2-2	TRBV24-1	TGTGCCACCAGTGATGCTCCCAGGACAGGGAATCGTAACACCGGGGAGCTGTTTTTT	CATSDAPRTGNRNTGELFF
TRBD1	few	TRBJ2-5	TRBV27	TGTGCCAGCAGCTACAGGGGGCGCGAAGAAGAGACCCAGTACTTC	CASSYRGREEETQYF
TRBD1	many	TRBJ1-2	TRBV4-1	TGCGCCAGCAGCCAAGAGGGGGACAGGGGAAGCTATGGCTACACCTTC	CASSQEGDRGSYGYTF